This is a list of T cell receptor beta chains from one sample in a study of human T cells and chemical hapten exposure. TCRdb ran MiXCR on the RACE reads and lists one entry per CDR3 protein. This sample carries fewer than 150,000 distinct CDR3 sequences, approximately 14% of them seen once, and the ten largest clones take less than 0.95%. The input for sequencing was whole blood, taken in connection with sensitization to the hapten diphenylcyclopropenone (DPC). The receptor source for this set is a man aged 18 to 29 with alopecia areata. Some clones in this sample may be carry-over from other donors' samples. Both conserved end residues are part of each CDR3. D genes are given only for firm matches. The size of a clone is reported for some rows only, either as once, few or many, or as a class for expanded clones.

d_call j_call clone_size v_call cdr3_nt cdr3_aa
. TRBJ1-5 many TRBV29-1 TGCAGCGCCCAGAAGGTAACCGGGGGGTTTCAGCCCCAGCATTTT CSAQKVTGGFQPQHF
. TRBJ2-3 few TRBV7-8 TGTGCCAGCAGCTTAAGGAGCCGCAGAGAGGGCGCAGATACGCAGTATTTT CASSLRSRREGADTQYF
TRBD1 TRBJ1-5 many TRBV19 TGTGCCAGTAGTAACCCAGACAGGGGCAATCAGCCCCAGCATTTT CASSNPDRGNQPQHF
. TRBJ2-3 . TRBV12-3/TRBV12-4 TGTGCCAGCAGTAGCCGACAGTCAGATACGCAGTATTTT CASSSRQSDTQYF
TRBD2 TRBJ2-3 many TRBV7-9 TGTGCCAGCAGCTTAGAACCGGGACTAGCGACAGATACGCAGTATTTT CASSLEPGLATDTQYF
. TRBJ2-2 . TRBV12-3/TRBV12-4 TGTGCCACCTTAACGGACCCGAACACCGGGGAGCTGTTTTTT CATLTDPNTGELFF
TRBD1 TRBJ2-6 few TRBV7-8 TGTGCCAGCAGCCTACGGACAGGTCGTTCTGGGGCCAACGTCCTGACTTTC CASSLRTGRSGANVLTF
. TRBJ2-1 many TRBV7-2 TGTGCCAGCAGACCGGGGAGTCATGAGCAGTTCTTC CASRPGSHEQFF
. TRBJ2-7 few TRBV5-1 TGCGCCAGCAGCTTGGACCAGGGAACCATTACCTACGAGCAGTACTTC CASSLDQGTITYEQYF
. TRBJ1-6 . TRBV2 TGTGCCAGCAGTGGAGACAGGTTTACCTATAATTCACCCCTCCACTTT CASSGDRFTYNSPLHF
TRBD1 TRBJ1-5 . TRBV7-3 TGTGCCAGCAGCGGCGGGACAGATCAGCCCCAGCATTTT CASSGGTDQPQHF
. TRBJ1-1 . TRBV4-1 TGCGCCAGCAGCGCAACAGGGTTCAACACTGAAGCTTTCTTT CASSATGFNTEAFF
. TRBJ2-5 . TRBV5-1 TGCGCCAGTCAGGGTTTGGAGACCCAGTACTTC CASQGLETQYF
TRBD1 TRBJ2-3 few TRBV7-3 TGTGCCAGCAGCGCGACAGGGGGCGCAGCGAAAGATACGCAGTATTTT CASSATGGAAKDTQYF
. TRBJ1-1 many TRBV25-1 TGTGCCAGCAGTCGTCTCCGAGGCGCTGAAGCTTTCTTT CASSRLRGAEAFF
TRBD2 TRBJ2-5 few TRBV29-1 TGCAGCGTTGGCGGGGGACGAGAGACCCAGTACTTC CSVGGGRETQYF
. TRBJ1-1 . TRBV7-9 TGTGCCAGCAGCTTAGGCAGGGCGAACACTGAAGCTTTCTTT CASSLGRANTEAFF
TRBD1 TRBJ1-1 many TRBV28 TGTGCCAGCAGATTCGACAGGGATCAAGCTTTCTTT CASRFDRDQAFF
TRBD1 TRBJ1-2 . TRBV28 TGTGCCAGCAGTCCCCTCGGACAGGGAGCTTATGGCTACACCTTC CASSPLGQGAYGYTF
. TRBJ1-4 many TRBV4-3 TGCGCCAGCAGCCAAGAATTCCGGGGAGGTAATGAAAAACTGTTTTTT CASSQEFRGGNEKLFF
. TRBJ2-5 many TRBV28 TGTGCCAGCAGTCCACGACAGGTCCGGGAGACCCAGTACTTC CASSPRQVRETQYF
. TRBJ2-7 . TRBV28 TGTGCCAGCACCAGGGGGGGGAGCTACGAGCAGTACTTC CASTRGGSYEQYF
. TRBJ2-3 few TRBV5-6 TGTGCCAGCAGCGGTTTGGTATCCGATACGCAGTATTTT CASSGLVSDTQYF
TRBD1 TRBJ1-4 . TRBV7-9 TGTGCCAGCAGCTCACAGGGGATACTAGAAGAAAAACTGTTTTTT CASSSQGILEEKLFF
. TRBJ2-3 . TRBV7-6 TGTGCCAGCAGCTTTGGGACGGAGGATGCAGATACGCAGTATTTT CASSFGTEDADTQYF
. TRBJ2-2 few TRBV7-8 TGTGCCAGCAGCTTATCCGTTGCCGGGGAGCTGTTTTTT CASSLSVAGELFF
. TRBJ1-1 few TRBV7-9 TGTGCCGGAAAGGGACGGAATAACACTGAAGCTTTCTTT CAGKGRNNTEAFF
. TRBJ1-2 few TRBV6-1 TGTGCCAGCAGTGAAGTCCTCCGCAGGACCAACTATGGCTACACCTTC CASSEVLRRTNYGYTF
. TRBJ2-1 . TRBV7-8 TGTGCCAGCAGCTTAGCAGGGCACGGCAATGAGCAGTTCTTC CASSLAGHGNEQFF
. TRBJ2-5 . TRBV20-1 TGCAGTGCCCGAGGCAGGGGAAAAGAGACCCAGTACTTC CSARGRGKETQYF
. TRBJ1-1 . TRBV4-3 TGCGCCAGCAGCCAAGAGACAGAAGAGAACACTGAAGCTTTCTTT CASSQETEENTEAFF
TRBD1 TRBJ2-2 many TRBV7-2 TGTGCCAGCAGCTCCCCCCTTAACAGGGGGCTCGGCGGGGAGCTGTTTTTT CASSSPLNRGLGGELFF
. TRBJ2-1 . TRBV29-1 TGCAGCGTTGAAAAAAGAGCCCGGGCCTACAATGAGCAGTTCTTC CSVEKRARAYNEQFF
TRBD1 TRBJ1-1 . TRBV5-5 TGTGCCAGCAGCTTGGAGTGGACAGGCGGGAGCACTGAAGCTTTCTTT CASSLEWTGGSTEAFF
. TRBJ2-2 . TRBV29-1 TGCAGCGTGACCGGGACGGCCAACACCGGGGAGCTGTTTTTT CSVTGTANTGELFF
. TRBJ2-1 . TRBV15 TGTGCCACCAGCAGAGATACAGGTGTCGGTGAGCAGTTCTTC CATSRDTGVGEQFF
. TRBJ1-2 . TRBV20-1 TGCAGTGCTAGAGATATAGGGGCGCCTCTCTATGGCTACACCTTC CSARDIGAPLYGYTF
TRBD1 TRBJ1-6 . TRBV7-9 TGTGCCAGCAGCTGGTACACAGGGGGAGATTCACCCCTCCACTTT CASSWYTGGDSPLHF
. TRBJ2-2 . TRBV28 TGTGCCAGCAGTTTAAGAGAGACGAACACCGGGGAGCTGTTTTTT CASSLRETNTGELFF
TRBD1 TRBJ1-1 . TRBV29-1 TGCAGCGTAGCCCGGGGACAGGTGAACACTGAAGCTTTCTTT CSVARGQVNTEAFF
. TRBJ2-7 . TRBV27 TGTGCCAGCAGTCTGGAGCCAGGGAGCAGGTACGAGCAGTACTTC CASSLEPGSRYEQYF
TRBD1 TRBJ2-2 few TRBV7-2 TGTGCCAGCAGCTTAGGACGGACAGGGGACACCGGGGAGCTGTTTTTT CASSLGRTGDTGELFF
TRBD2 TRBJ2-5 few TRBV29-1 TGCAGCGTTGAAAGTAGCGGGGTAGGGACCCAGTACTTC CSVESSGVGTQYF
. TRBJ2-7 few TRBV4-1 TGCGCCAGCAGCCAGGCTATACAGATAGCCTCCGACGAGCAGTACTTC CASSQAIQIASDEQYF
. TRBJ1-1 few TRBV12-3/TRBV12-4 TGTGCCAGCAACTTAGCAGGGACGGGCACTGAAGCTTTCTTT CASNLAGTGTEAFF
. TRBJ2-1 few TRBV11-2 TGTGCCAGCAGCTTCCACCGGGATCCGAACAATGAGCAGTTCTTC CASSFHRDPNNEQFF
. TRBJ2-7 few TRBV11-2 TGTGCCAGCAGCTTAGTGGGGGAGCCCTACGAGCAGTACTTC CASSLVGEPYEQYF
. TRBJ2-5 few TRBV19 TGTGCCAGTAGTATATATGGAGGGTTGGAGACCCAGTACTTC CASSIYGGLETQYF
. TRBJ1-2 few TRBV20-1 TGCAGTGCTAGAGATGTGAAGGGGGGCTATGGCTACACCTTC CSARDVKGGYGYTF
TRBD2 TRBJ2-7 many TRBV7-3 TGTGCCACCCCAGGCGGGGGGAATAGCGAGCAGTACTTC CATPGGGNSEQYF
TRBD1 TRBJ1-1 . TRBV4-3 TGCGCCAGCAGCCGGGACAGGGCTAACACTGAAGCTTTCTTT CASSRDRANTEAFF
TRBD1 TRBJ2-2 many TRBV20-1 TGCAGTGCTAGCTCCGGACAGGTTAACACCGGGGAGCTGTTTTTT CSASSGQVNTGELFF
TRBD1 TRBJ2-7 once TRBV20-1 TGCAGTGCTAGAGATACAGGGGGTACGTTTCCCTACGAGCAGTACTTC CSARDTGGTFPYEQYF
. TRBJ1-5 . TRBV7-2 TGTGCCAGCAGATTAAGCAGAGACAATCAGCCCCAGCATTTT CASRLSRDNQPQHF
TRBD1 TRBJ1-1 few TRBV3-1 TGTGCCACCGATTCTTCACGCGGGACAGTCGGGACTGAAGCTTTCTTT CATDSSRGTVGTEAFF
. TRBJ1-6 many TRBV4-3 TGCGCCAGCGGATGGAATTCACCCCTCCACTTT CASGWNSPLHF
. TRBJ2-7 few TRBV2 TGTGCCAGCCAAGGGTTCTCCTACGAGCAGTACTTC CASQGFSYEQYF
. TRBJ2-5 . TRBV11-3 TGTGCCAGCAGCGCCCGGGACGGACAAGAGACCCAGTACTTC CASSARDGQETQYF
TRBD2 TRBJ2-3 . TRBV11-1 TGTGCCAGCAGCACCAGGACTAGCGGGGGGGCTACGCAGTATTTT CASSTRTSGGATQYF